The 29 T cell receptor beta chains reported below all come from one sample, sequenced in a study of cytomegalovirus exposure and HLA in healthy donors. Here immunoSEQ multiplex PCR was the method, and the copy in TCRdb shows in-frame clones only, minus some. The data show some 67,000 clones, about 94% seen once. The sample was PBMCs. The receptor source for this set is a woman under 30 in good health and CMV-seronegative.

This clone was counted between two and nine times. The V gene is TRBV6-1, the J gene TRBJ1-5, with D possibly TRBD1 on 5 matching bases. CDR3 length equals 14 residues. The V end lost 4 bases, the J end lost 4 bases, and 11 bases lay between the germline ends. CDR1 is MNHNS and CDR2 is SASEGT in the germline V gene. CDR3 in amino acids: CASSVQGSNQPQHF. Written as DNA, the CDR3 is TGTGCCAGCAGTGTCCAGGGTTCGAATCAGCCCCAGCATTTT.

This chain uses TRBV6-1 with TRBJ2-7, with D unresolved. Per germline, CDR1 MNHNS and CDR2 SASEGT. Trimming took 6 bases from V and 3 from J, leaving 6 bases between them. This CDR3 spans 11 amino acids. The CDR3 loop reads CASRVSYEQYF. Here the CDR3 DNA reads TGTGCCAGCAGGGTCAGCTACGAGCAGTACTTC.

The J gene is TRBJ2-2, the V gene TRBV4-3, with D tentatively TRBD2 (7 bases). The CDR3 is 15 residues long. Germline V gene lookup returns CDR1 LGHNA and CDR2 YSLEER. V was pared by 3 bases and J by 7 bases, with 15 bases between. In DNA form, the CDR3 reads TGCGCCAGCAGCCAGAGTGGGGGGGCTATCGGGGAGCTGTTTTTT. It is translated as CASSQSGGAIGELFF.

The chain is built from TRBV28 and TRBJ2-7, with D perhaps matching TRBD1 (5 bases). In germline, CDR1 is MDHEN, CDR2 SYDVKM. Trimming left V 1 base short and J 2 bases short, with 6 bases between. The CDR3 is 13 amino acids. CDR3 DNA: TGTGCCAGCAGTTTATCCAGGGCCTACGAGCAGTACTTC. Protein product: CASSLSRAYEQYF.

This rearrangement joins TRBV7-8 to TRBJ2-2, with 9 bases that match TRBD1. Germline CDR1 is SGHVS and CDR2 is FQNEAQ. V shed 8 bases and J 7 bases; nucleotides not matched to a gene: 14. The CDR3 contains 16 residues. The CDR3 DNA follows: TGTGCCAGCTCCCCCGAACAGGGGGCGCGATACGGGGAGCTGTTTTTT. Translation: CASSPEQGARYGELFF. The full variable domain, with the rest looked up from reference TRBV7-8 and TRBJ2-2, is GAGVSQSPRYKVAKRGQDVALRCDPISGHVSLFWYQQALGQGPEFLTYFQNEAQLDKSGLPSDRFFAERPEGSVSTLKIQRTQQEDSAVYLCASSPEQGARYGELFFGEGSRLTVL.

V and J are TRBV27 and TRBJ1-1; D ambiguous. In germline, CDR1 is MNHEY, CDR2 SMNVEV (reference sequence). The V end was cut by 6 bases, the J end by 1 base, with 9 bases between. The CDR3 extends over 13 amino acids. Written as DNA, the CDR3 is TGTGCCAGCAGAAGCCGCGGGAACACTGAAGCTTTCTTT. It codes for CASRSRGNTEAFF.

This clone came up once. The chain couples TRBV6-1 to TRBJ2-7, with TRBD2 identical over 11 bases. J lost 7 bases, V lost 7 bases, and 12 bases had no gene match. Germline V gene lookup returns CDR1 MNHNS and CDR2 SASEGT. The CDR3 length is 15 residues. The CDR3 loop is CASKMVAGGPEEQYF. CDR3 DNA: TGTGCCAGCAAGATGGTAGCGGGAGGGCCGGAAGAGCAGTACTTC.

This clone occurred once. This sequence joins TRBV13 and TRBJ2-3; no reliable D call. The germline gives CDR1 PRHDT, CDR2 FYEKMQ (reference sequence). Trimming removed 1 base at V and 1 base at J, with 3 bases between. The CDR3 runs to 13 residues. CDR3 DNA sequence: TGTGCCAGCAGCTTAGCTCGCACAGATACGCAGTATTTT. Translating gives CASSLARTDTQYF.

Here the CDR3 reads CSARLYQETQYF. In nucleotides, the CDR3 is TGCAGCGCACGACTATACCAAGAGACCCAGTACTTC. The genes are TRBV29-1 and TRBJ2-5; the D gene is possibly TRBD2 (5 bases). V gave up 7 bases and J gave up 0 bases, with 9 bases separating them. The CDR3 loop spans 12 amino acids. CDR1 and CDR2 (germline): SQVTM, ANQGSEA.

CDR3 region: CASSSTGGWNIQYF. The CDR3 DNA reads as TGTGCCAGCAGTTCGACAGGGGGCTGGAACATTCAGTACTTC. The chain has TRBV27 and TRBJ2-4, with 10 bases aligning to TRBD1. Germline CDR1 and CDR2: MNHEY and SMNVEV (reference sequence). Germline trimming cut 4 bases from V and 7 bases from J; bases unmatched to any gene: 4. The CDR3 sequence is 14 residues long.

J is TRBJ1-5 and V is TRBV19, with D uncertain. The CDR3 length is 15 residues. Germline V gene lookup returns CDR1 LNHDA and CDR2 SQIVND (reference sequence). Trimming took 7 bases from V and 6 from J, leaving 19 bases between them. In DNA form, the CDR3 reads TGTGCCAGTACCCCTTGGCTATCGACGGGTCAGCCCCAGCATTTT. Its translation is CASTPWLSTGQPQHF.

This rearrangement joins TRBV10-3 to TRBJ2-7; 14 nucleotides align to TRBD2. In germline, CDR1 is ENHRY, CDR2 SYGVKD. V dropped 7 bases and J dropped 4; count of bases not matched to a gene: 6. The CDR3 contains 15 residues. The CDR3 DNA is TGTGCCATCATGTCCGGGACTAGCGGGGGATACGAGCAGTACTTC. Translating gives CAIMSGTSGGYEQYF.

CDR3 sequence: CASSHRDDGYTF. CDR3 sequence (DNA): TGTGCCAGCAGCCACAGGGATGATGGCTACACCTTC. V and J are TRBV7-9 and TRBJ1-2; D is perhaps TRBD1 (6 bases). V lost 5 bases and J lost 6, with 10 bases in between. CDR3 size: 12 residues. CDR1 is SEHNR and CDR2 is FQNEAQ in the germline V gene (reference sequence).

The chain joins TRBV7-8 to TRBJ2-1, with D possibly TRBD1 on 6 matching bases. Germline CDR1 SGHVS, CDR2 FQNEAQ. V was clipped by 1 base and J by 4 bases, with 14 bases between them. The CDR3 is 16 residues long. This CDR3 is CASSLGVGGGYNEQFF. Written as DNA, the CDR3 is TGTGCCAGCAGCTTAGGGGTTGGGGGCGGTTACAATGAGCAGTTCTTC.

In DNA, the CDR3 is TGTGCCAGCAGCTTGGGTGCGCTAGCGGGTTCCCAAGAGACCCAGTACTTC. This codes for CASSLGALAGSQETQYF. The genes are TRBV11-1 and TRBJ2-5, with TRBD2 identical over 8 bases. Germline values: CDR1 SGHAT, CDR2 FQDESV (reference sequence). The V gene end was trimmed by 3 bases and the J gene end by 1 base; junction bases not matched to a gene: 10. The CDR3 runs to 17 residues.

This sequence joins TRBV7-9 and TRBJ1-2; TRBD1 agrees at 8 bases. Germline V gives CDR1 SEHNR, CDR2 FQNEAQ (reference sequence). The ends lost 2 bases at V and 4 bases at J; junction bases unmatched: 6. CDR3 length: 15 amino acids. CDR3 nucleotides: TGTGCCAGCAGCTTAAGCCCAGGGGGCTTCTATGGCTACACCTTC. Translation: CASSLSPGGFYGYTF.

The CDR3 nucleotides are TGTGCCAGCAGTCTTTGGGGGGGGAGTTCCGAAAAACTGTTTTTT. Translating it yields CASSLWGGSSEKLFF. The chain joins TRBV6-5 to TRBJ1-4; possible D gene TRBD1, 5 bases. V lost 5 bases and J 8 bases, leaving 18 bases between the germline ends. Germline V gene data show CDR1 as MNHEY and CDR2 as SVGAGI. The CDR3 is 15 residues long.

V usage is TRBV27 and J usage is TRBJ2-7; 10 nucleotides agree with TRBD1. CDR1 and CDR2 (germline): MNHEY, SMNVEV (reference sequence). V lost 5 bases, J lost 7 bases, and 8 bases stayed unmatched. The CDR3 loop spans 14 amino acids. The CDR3 DNA sequence: TGTGCCAGCAGTCAGGGACAGGGGAGTAAAGAGCAGTACTTC. It specifies CASSQGQGSKEQYF.

The rearrangement joins TRBV19 to TRBJ2-3; D gene uncertain. Germline CDR1 reads LNHDA; CDR2 reads SQIVND (reference sequence). Trimming removed 3 bases from V and 3 bases from J, with 10 bases in between. CDR3 size: 14 residues. This CDR3 reads CASSIAFGTDTQYF. The CDR3, as DNA: TGTGCCAGTAGTATTGCGTTCGGGACAGATACGCAGTATTTT.

This clone was observed a single time. The V gene is TRBV10-3, the J gene TRBJ2-1; TRBD2 aligns across 12 bases. The V gene's germline CDR1 is ENHRY and CDR2 SYGVKD. The V gene end was trimmed by 6 bases and the J gene end by 10 bases; junction bases not matched to a gene: 7. This CDR3 spans 14 amino acids. This chain's CDR3 is CAIRALGLAGEQFF. CDR3 sequence (DNA): TGTGCCATCAGGGCTCTTGGACTAGCGGGAGAGCAGTTCTTC.

This clone showed up just once. V is TRBV11-2 and J is TRBJ2-7; the match to TRBD1 covers 8 bases. There are 15 residues in the CDR3. In germline, CDR1 is SGHAT, CDR2 FQNNGV. Trimming removed 4 bases from V and 7 bases from J; junction bases left unmatched: 12. CDR3 coding DNA: TGTGCCAGCAGCTCACTCCGGGACAGGAGTTTAGAGCAGTACTTC. This translates into CASSSLRDRSLEQYF.

The chain has TRBV7-9 and TRBJ1-5; 11 bases align to TRBD1. Germline CDR1 reads SEHNR; CDR2 reads FQNEAQ (reference sequence). V lost 5 bases and J lost 7; bases outside the gene matches: 10. This CDR3 has 16 amino acids. CDR3 bases: TGTGCCAGCAGCCAGGGGACAGGGGGAGATAGACAGCCCCAGCATTTT. Protein sequence: CASSQGTGGDRQPQHF.

The chain employs TRBV2 and TRBJ1-2; TRBD1 might be the D (6 bases). Germline CDR1 reads SNHLY; CDR2 reads FYNNEI. V lost 3 bases and J lost 7, with 12 bases in between. The CDR3 sequence is 13 residues long. CDR3 nucleotides: TGTGCCAGCAGTGAGGGGCAGGGGTCTGGCTACACCTTC. This codes for CASSEGQGSGYTF. Full variable domain (remainder filled in from reference TRBV2 and TRBJ1-2): EPEVTQTPSHQVTQMGQEVILRCVPISNHLYFYWYRQILGQKVEFLVSFYNNEISEKSEIFDDQFSVERPDGSNFTLKIRSTKLEDSAMYFCASSEGQGSGYTFGSGTRLTVV.

V usage is TRBV30 and J usage is TRBJ2-5; 12 bases agree with TRBD2. The DNA end favors TRBJ2-7, so the J call may be wrong. CDR1 is GTSNPN and CDR2 is SVGIG in the germline V gene (reference sequence). The CDR3 extends over 15 amino acids. CDR3 sequence reads: CAWSQGLAGDYEQYF. DNA of the CDR3: TGTGCCTGGAGCCAGGGACTAGCGGGCGACTACGAGCAGTACTTC.

V gene TRBV30 combines with J gene TRBJ2-3, with a weak D call TRBD2 (5 bases). Trimming took 3 bases from V and 1 from J, leaving 8 bases between them. Germline V gives CDR1 GTSNPN, CDR2 SVGIG (reference sequence). This CDR3 region has 13 residues. For the CDR3, the DNA is TGTGCCTGGAGGGGAGTGGGCACAGATACGCAGTATTTT. Its translation is CAWRGVGTDTQYF.

V is TRBV10-3 and J is TRBJ2-2; tentatively, D is TRBD2 (6 bases). This CDR3 has 17 residues. The germline V gene has CDR1 ENHRY and CDR2 SYGVKD. V dropped 2 bases and J dropped 0 bases, with 13 bases sitting between them. The CDR3: CAISEPGGTANTGELFF. The CDR3 DNA is TGTGCCATCAGTGAGCCAGGCGGGACCGCGAACACCGGGGAGCTGTTTTTT.

V is TRBV11-2 and J is TRBJ1-2; D not resolved. Germline CDR1 reads SGHAT; CDR2 reads FQNNGV. This CDR3 contains 11 residues. The ends were cut back, 5 bases at V and 3 bases at J, with 4 bases in the middle. The CDR3 sequence: CASSQYYGYTF. Here the CDR3 DNA reads TGTGCCAGCAGCCAATACTATGGCTACACCTTC.

The chain is built from TRBV7-9 and TRBJ1-1, with D hard to call. Germline CDR1 reads SEHNR; CDR2 reads FQNEAQ (reference sequence). Trimming removed 1 base at V and 1 base at J, with 7 bases between. The CDR3 spans 14 residues. The CDR3: CASSLVGGNTEAFF. The CDR3 region has the DNA TGTGCCAGCAGCTTAGTGGGAGGGAACACTGAAGCTTTCTTT.

V and J are TRBV6-1 and TRBJ2-7, with 7 positions matching TRBD1. Germline V gives CDR1 MNHNS, CDR2 SASEGT. V trimming: 4 bases; J trimming: 4 bases; junction bases outside the gene matches: 10. The CDR3 spans 15 residues. CDR3 protein: CASSATGEGAYEQYF. CDR3 nucleotides: TGTGCCAGCAGTGCTACAGGAGAGGGGGCATACGAGCAGTACTTC.